The rows below give T cell receptor beta chains drawn from one sample of a study of response to subunit inactivated influenza vaccine. TCRdb recomputed calls from the RT-PCR reads with MiXCR, one row per CDR3 protein. The sample shows approximately 500,000 distinct CDR3 sequences, over 10% of them seen only once. This material consisted of PBMCs from blood, taken 45 days after vaccination. Receptor source: a man in his forties or fifties who received an inactivated influenza vaccine. CDR3s include the opening cysteine and the closing phenylalanine or tryptophan. A D gene is named only where the DNA matches it firmly. Size tells how often a clone was seen (once, few, many) or the class of an expanded clone, and some rows leave it out.

size: NA
J: TRBJ2-1
D: TRBD2
V: TRBV7-9
DNA: TGTGCCAGCAGCCTGACTAGCGGGTACTACAATGAGCAGTTCTTC
CDR3: CASSLTSGYYNEQFF

size: many
J: TRBJ2-1
D: NA
V: TRBV10-3
DNA: TGTGCCATCAGTGAGTCGTCAGGGGCCAATGAGCAGTTCTTC
CDR3: CAISESSGANEQFF

size: many
J: TRBJ2-7
D: TRBD2
V: TRBV5-1
DNA: TGCGCCAGCAGCACCGACCCTAGCGGGAGCCTTCTCGAGCAGTACTTC
CDR3: CASSTDPSGSLLEQYF

size: many
J: TRBJ1-2
D: NA
V: TRBV12-3/TRBV12-4
DNA: TGTGCCACCAAGATTGCGGGATTTTCCTATGGCTACACCTTC
CDR3: CATKIAGFSYGYTF

size: few
J: TRBJ2-1
D: TRBD1
V: TRBV20-1
DNA: TGCAGTGCTAGAGCAGGACAGGGGTCAAGCGAGCAGTTCTTC
CDR3: CSARAGQGSSEQFF

size: NA
J: TRBJ2-1
D: NA
V: TRBV6-6
DNA: TGTGCCAGCAGGGACGGCTGGTACAATGAGCAGTTCTTC
CDR3: CASRDGWYNEQFF

size: NA
J: TRBJ2-2
D: NA
V: TRBV4-1
DNA: TGCGCCAGCAGCCAAGCCCCGAGAGTTGTTCAGGGCACCGGGGAGCTGTTTTTT
CDR3: CASSQAPRVVQGTGELFF

size: NA
J: TRBJ2-7
D: TRBD1
V: TRBV10-2
DNA: TGCGCCAGCAGAGGCAGGGGGCCCTCCTACGAGCAGTACTTC
CDR3: CASRGRGPSYEQYF

size: few
J: TRBJ2-7
D: TRBD2
V: TRBV28
DNA: TGTGCCAGCAGTGGACCTAGCGGGGGCCCCCTTGGTGAGCAGTACTTC
CDR3: CASSGPSGGPLGEQYF

size: many
J: TRBJ2-3
D: NA
V: TRBV7-8
DNA: TGTGCCAGCAGCCCCGAGAGGGTCAGGGTTAGCACAGATACGCAGTATTTT
CDR3: CASSPERVRVSTDTQYF

size: NA
J: TRBJ2-1
D: NA
V: TRBV12-3/TRBV12-4
DNA: TGTGCCAGCAGTTTACTGCGGCGGGGCAATGAGCAGTTCTTC
CDR3: CASSLLRRGNEQFF

size: NA
J: TRBJ1-1
D: TRBD1
V: TRBV7-2
DNA: TGTGCCAGCAGCCCCCACCCGGGACAGGGGAACACTGAAGCTTTCTTT
CDR3: CASSPHPGQGNTEAFF

size: few
J: TRBJ1-5
D: NA
V: TRBV7-9
DNA: TGTGCCAGCAGCTTAGATGGCCTCAGCAATCAGCCCCAGCATTTT
CDR3: CASSLDGLSNQPQHF

size: few
J: TRBJ1-2
D: TRBD1
V: TRBV4-3
DNA: TGCGCCAGCAGCCAAGTCGACCCAGGGGGCAGGGGCTACACCTTC
CDR3: CASSQVDPGGRGYTF

size: few
J: TRBJ2-4
D: TRBD2
V: TRBV5-6
DNA: TGTGCCAGCAGCTCGGGAGGGATAGCCAAAAACATTCAGTACTTC
CDR3: CASSSGGIAKNIQYF

size: NA
J: TRBJ2-3
D: NA
V: TRBV7-2
DNA: TGTGCCAGCAGCTTATGGCTTGGCACAGATACGCAGTATTTT
CDR3: CASSLWLGTDTQYF

size: NA
J: TRBJ1-6
D: NA
V: TRBV12-5
DNA: TGTGCTAGTGGTTTGGTTGAAGGATCACCCCTCCACTTT
CDR3: CASGLVEGSPLHF

size: NA
J: TRBJ2-5
D: NA
V: TRBV6-5
DNA: TGTGCCAGCAGTTCGATCGACAGTCCACAAGAGACCCAGTACTTC
CDR3: CASSSIDSPQETQYF

size: few
J: TRBJ2-7
D: TRBD2
V: TRBV20-1
DNA: TGCAGTGCTAGAGAAGTAGGGACTAGCCGCCCCGAGCAGTACTTC
CDR3: CSAREVGTSRPEQYF

size: few
J: TRBJ2-7
D: NA
V: TRBV7-2
DNA: TGTGCCAGCAGCTTAATACAGAGGGATGGCCGGACATACGAGCAGTACTTC
CDR3: CASSLIQRDGRTYEQYF

size: NA
J: TRBJ2-1
D: NA
V: TRBV29-1
DNA: TGCAGCGTAAACCAGGGGGGGGGGAACAATGAGCAGTTCTTC
CDR3: CSVNQGGGNNEQFF

size: NA
J: TRBJ1-1
D: NA
V: TRBV4-2
DNA: TGTGTCAGCAGCCAAGATCGAGGACCAGCTTTCTTT
CDR3: CVSSQDRGPAFF

size: few
J: TRBJ2-7
D: NA
V: TRBV10-3
DNA: TGTGCCATCAGTGAGTCGATTGGACAGCACGCGTCCGAGCAGTACTTC
CDR3: CAISESIGQHASEQYF

size: NA
J: TRBJ2-7
D: NA
V: TRBV6-4
DNA: TGTGCCAGCATAATCGGACAGACCGGGCAGTACTTC
CDR3: CASIIGQTGQYF

size: NA
J: TRBJ2-3
D: NA
V: TRBV5-1
DNA: TGCGCCAGCAGCCTGGGACTTTACACAGATACGCAGTATTTT
CDR3: CASSLGLYTDTQYF

size: few
J: TRBJ2-2
D: TRBD1
V: TRBV27
DNA: TGTGCCAGCAGCGGGCAGGGGGTCACCGGGGAGCTGTTTTTT
CDR3: CASSGQGVTGELFF

size: NA
J: TRBJ2-1
D: TRBD2
V: TRBV20-1
DNA: TGCAGTGCTAGAGATCGTTGGACTAGCAATGGCAATGAGCAGTTCTTC
CDR3: CSARDRWTSNGNEQFF

size: few
J: TRBJ1-2
D: NA
V: TRBV15
DNA: TGTGCCACCAGCCTGAGGGCTAACTATGGCTACACCTTC
CDR3: CATSLRANYGYTF

size: NA
J: TRBJ2-3
D: TRBD2
V: TRBV7-3
DNA: TGTGCCAGCAGCTTTAGCGGGAGGGCTAGCACAGATACGCAGTATTTT
CDR3: CASSFSGRASTDTQYF

size: NA
J: TRBJ2-2
D: NA
V: TRBV5-6
DNA: TGTGCCAGCAGCTTTATGGGGAACACCGGGGAGCTGTTTTTT
CDR3: CASSFMGNTGELFF

size: few
J: TRBJ1-1
D: NA
V: TRBV6-2/TRBV6-3
DNA: TGTGCCAGCAGACCCCCCCGGGAGGCTGAAGCTTTCTTT
CDR3: CASRPPREAEAFF

size: many
J: TRBJ2-1
D: TRBD2
V: TRBV20-1
DNA: TGCAGTGCTGGGACTAGCGGGAGGTTCTACAATGAGCAGTTCTTC
CDR3: CSAGTSGRFYNEQFF

size: NA
J: TRBJ2-1
D: NA
V: TRBV3-1
DNA: TGTGCCAGCAGCCAAGATGGGGTCATGTACGGGCGAAGCTCCTACAATGAGCAGTTCTTC
CDR3: CASSQDGVMYGRSSYNEQFF

size: NA
J: TRBJ1-2
D: TRBD1
V: TRBV20-1
DNA: TGCAGTGCTAGAGAATTCAGGGGGCGCATCTATGGCTACACCTTC
CDR3: CSAREFRGRIYGYTF

size: few
J: TRBJ1-1
D: TRBD1
V: TRBV20-1
DNA: TGCAGTGCTAGACGGACAGGGGTTGACACTGAAGCTTTCTTT
CDR3: CSARRTGVDTEAFF

size: few
J: TRBJ1-2
D: NA
V: TRBV20-1
DNA: TGCAGTGCTAGTACCGGGACATCCGGCTACACCTTC
CDR3: CSASTGTSGYTF

size: NA
J: TRBJ2-4
D: NA
V: TRBV6-5
DNA: TGTGCCAGCAGGGCATTGGAAAACATTCAGTACTTC
CDR3: CASRALENIQYF

size: NA
J: TRBJ2-1
D: TRBD1
V: TRBV19
DNA: TGTGCCAGTAGTCTCAGGATGGGACAGGGAAACAATGAGCAGTTCTTC
CDR3: CASSLRMGQGNNEQFF

size: NA
J: TRBJ1-1
D: TRBD1
V: TRBV2
DNA: TGTGCCCTCAGTTTCGGGCCGGGACAGGGGGGGATGAACACTGAAGCTTTCTTT
CDR3: CALSFGPGQGGMNTEAFF